This passage covers 22 T cell receptor beta chains from one sample sequenced in a study of blood T cell repertoires in COVID-19. Repertoires were generated with immunoSEQ multiplex PCR, while TCRdb's copy carries only in-frame clones and drops some. This sample has 300,000 to 400,000 clones, with roughly 87% found just once. Sequences were obtained from peripheral blood. Receptors were obtained from a young man with COVID-19, enrolled during active disease.

This clone was found a few times. The chain couples TRBV10-3 to TRBJ2-3, with 10 bases matching TRBD2. This CDR3 is 16 amino acids long. Germline CDR1 is ENHRY and CDR2 is SYGVKD. V was clipped by 0 bases and J by 5 bases; unmatched bases: 5. CDR3 DNA: TGTGCCATCAGTGAGTCCCTAGCGGGAGTGGTAGATACGCAGTATTTT. Protein: CAISESLAGVVDTQYF.

The genes are TRBV19 and TRBJ2-5; D perhaps matches TRBD2 (6 bases). This CDR3 has 14 residues. The V end was cut by 5 bases, the J end by 7 bases, with 17 bases between. Germline CDR1 LNHDA, CDR2 SQIVND (reference sequence). The CDR3 nucleotides read TGTGCCAGTAGTGGGCTAGGAGGGTACGGGACCCAGTACTTC. This sequence encodes CASSGLGGYGTQYF. Together with reference TRBV19 and TRBJ2-5, the CDR3 gives the full variable domain: DGGITQSPKYLFRKEGQNVTLSCEQNLNHDAMYWYRQDPGQGLRLIYYSQIVNDFQKGDIAEGYSVSREKKESFPLTVTSAQKNPTAFYLCASSGLGGYGTQYFGPGTRLLVL.

The chain is built from TRBV19 and TRBJ1-1, with 10 nucleotides matching TRBD1. Trimming at V came to 6 bases and at J to 4 bases, leaving 5 bases not matched to a gene. The CDR3 sequence is 14 residues long. Germline V gene lookup returns CDR1 LNHDA and CDR2 SQIVND (reference sequence). The CDR3 nucleotides read TGTGCCAGTAGGGACAGGGGGGGTTTCACTGAAGCTTTCTTT. It specifies CASRDRGGFTEAFF.

The J gene is TRBJ1-1, the V gene TRBV13, with 7 nucleotides matching TRBD1. Unmatched junction bases numbered 3, after V lost 0 bases and J lost 11 bases. The germline V gene has CDR1 PRHDT and CDR2 FYEKMQ (reference sequence). This CDR3 contains 12 residues. CDR3 in amino acids: CASSLGQGRAFF. The CDR3 coding sequence is TGTGCCAGCAGCTTAGGACAGGGGCGGGCTTTCTTT.

CDR3 sequence reads: CASSRAPGQGYEQYF. CDR3 in DNA: TGTGCCAGCAGTCGAGCCCCGGGACAGGGCTACGAGCAGTACTTC. The chain carries TRBV27 and TRBJ2-7, with 9 nucleotides matching TRBD1. The junction had 8 bases not matched to a gene; V was cut back by 5 bases and J by 3 bases. This CDR3 spans 15 amino acids. Germline CDR1 MNHEY, CDR2 SMNVEV (reference sequence).

The J gene is TRBJ2-2, the V gene TRBV11-2; no definite D call. The length of the CDR3 is 13 residues. The germline gives CDR1 SGHAT, CDR2 FQNNGV. V was clipped by 1 base and J by 7 bases, with 7 bases between them. DNA for the CDR3: TGTGCCAGCAGCTTAGTGTCAGACGGGGAGCTGTTTTTT. Its translation is CASSLVSDGELFF.

V and J are TRBV6-2 or TRBV6-3 and TRBJ2-4; perhaps TRBD2 as D (5 bases). The CDR3 runs 15 residues. V was cut by 1 base and J by 6 bases, with 13 bases left in between. Germline assignment: CDR1 MNHEY and CDR2 SVGEGT. CDR3 amino acids: CASSYFRDRSNIQYF. DNA of the CDR3: TGTGCCAGCAGTTACTTTCGGGATCGCTCAAACATTCAGTACTTC.

The rearrangement uses TRBV27 and TRBJ2-3; TRBD2 matches at 15 bases. CDR1 MNHEY and CDR2 SMNVEV come from the germline V gene (reference sequence). The CDR3 loop spans 18 amino acids. V lost 4 bases, J lost 10 bases, and 15 bases stayed unmatched. The CDR3 region is CASSYRTSGRAMAGPQYF. The CDR3 DNA reads as TGTGCCAGCAGTTACCGGACTAGCGGGAGGGCCATGGCGGGGCCGCAGTATTTT.

There are a few counts of this clone. The V call is TRBV24-1, the J call TRBJ2-1, with D uncertain. Trimming removed 6 bases from V and 0 bases from J, with 11 bases in between. Germline V gene data show CDR1 as KGHDR and CDR2 as SFDVKD. The CDR3 is 15 amino acids. CDR3: CATSSRVDSYNEQFF. In nucleotides, the CDR3 is TGTGCCACCAGTTCCCGGGTGGACTCCTACAATGAGCAGTTCTTC.

This chain joins TRBV6-2 or TRBV6-3 and TRBJ2-7; tentative D call: TRBD1 (5 bases). In germline, CDR1 is MNHEY, CDR2 SVGEGT. The CDR3 is 15 residues long. Trimming cost V 0 bases and J 2 bases, with 11 bases left between them. The CDR3 spells CASSYSADTPYEQYF. CDR3 bases: TGTGCCAGCAGTTACTCGGCGGACACGCCCTACGAGCAGTACTTC.

This sequence joins TRBV6-2 or TRBV6-3 and TRBJ2-7; a weak D match, TRBD2 (6 bases). Germline loops: CDR1 MNHEY, CDR2 SVGEGT. The V end was cut by 0 bases, the J end by 4 bases, with 16 bases between. The CDR3 runs to 16 residues. DNA of the CDR3: TGTGCCAGCAGTTACTCGAGAGGAGGGGCGTTATACGAGCAGTACTTC. Protein: CASSYSRGGALYEQYF.

This clone was seen more than once but under ten times. The CDR3 loop is CASSEVAGGLFYNEQFF. The CDR3 DNA is TGTGCCAGCAGTGAGGTGGCGGGGGGGTTATTCTACAATGAGCAGTTCTTC. The gene calls are TRBV2 and TRBJ2-1, with 9 nucleotides matching TRBD2. The J segment lost 3 bases and the V segment lost 3 bases, leaving 9 bases of the junction unmatched. Germline CDR1 is SNHLY and CDR2 is FYNNEI. CDR3 size: 17 residues.

This chain joins TRBV18 and TRBJ1-1; no reliable D call. The V and J ends lost 2 bases and 7 bases respectively, with 11 bases between them. The germline gives CDR1 KGHSH, CDR2 LQKENI. The CDR3 extends over 13 amino acids. The chain's CDR3 is CASSPLGLIEAFF. The DNA for the CDR3 is TGTGCCAGCTCACCATTAGGACTGATTGAAGCTTTCTTT.

The chain recombines TRBV25-1 with TRBJ1-1; perhaps TRBD1 as D (5 bases). V gave up 3 bases and J gave up 2 bases, with 10 bases separating them. The germline gives CDR1 MGHDK, CDR2 SYGVNS. CDR3 length: 14 residues. The CDR3, as DNA: TGTGCCAGCAGTGATTGGACACTTAACACTGAAGCTTTCTTT. Its protein is CASSDWTLNTEAFF.

The chain has TRBV27 and TRBJ1-1; perhaps TRBD1 as D (6 bases). Deletions cut 6 bases from V and 4 bases from J, with 15 bases between. This CDR3 has 14 residues. The germline V gene encodes CDR1 MNHEY and CDR2 SMNVEV (reference sequence). In DNA form, the CDR3 reads TGTGCCAGCAGCCAACAGGGAGGGGTCACTGAAGCTTTCTTT. This gives the protein CASSQQGGVTEAFF.

The chain has TRBV3-1 (or the pseudogene TRBV3-2) and TRBJ1-3, with TRBD1 as a possible D gene (6 bases). Germline loops: CDR1 LGHDT, CDR2 YNNKEL (reference sequence). The length of the CDR3 is 15 residues. Trimming cost V 5 bases and J 2 bases, with 13 bases left between them. This CDR3 reads CASSLGGATGNTIYF. CDR3 bases: TGTGCCAGCAGCTTGGGGGGGGCAACTGGAAACACCATATATTTT.

The V call is TRBV9, the J call TRBJ2-1; no clear D gene. Looked up from germline, CDR1 is SGDLS and CDR2 is YYNGEE. CDR3 length: 13 residues. The germline V and J ends were trimmed by 3 bases and 8 bases, with 12 bases remaining between them. The CDR3 DNA follows: TGTGCCAGCAGCGACCCCCCGAGGTATGAGCAGTTCTTC. Residues: CASSDPPRYEQFF.

V usage is TRBV7-3 and J usage is TRBJ1-1, with D perhaps TRBD1 (6 bases). The CDR3 runs to 16 residues. V shed 0 bases and J shed 0 bases, with 11 bases lying between them. Germline loops: CDR1 SGHTA, CDR2 FQGTGA. The CDR3 reads CASSLTSAGVNTEAFF. CDR3 sequence (DNA): TGTGCCAGCAGCTTAACGTCGGCAGGGGTGAACACTGAAGCTTTCTTT.

J is TRBJ2-3 and V is TRBV7-3; D remains ambiguous. The V end lost 1 base, the J end lost 0 bases, and 8 bases lay between the germline ends. The CDR3 is 15 residues long. The germline gives CDR1 SGHTA, CDR2 FQGTGA. This chain's CDR3 is CASSLMAVSTDTQYF. The CDR3 DNA is TGTGCCAGCAGCTTAATGGCGGTTAGCACAGATACGCAGTATTTT.

The chain combines TRBV7-2 with TRBJ2-7, with D maybe TRBD2 (5 bases). The CDR3 spans 13 residues. Germline V CDR1 and CDR2: SGHTA, FQGNSA. Trimming removed 1 base at V and 5 bases at J, with 9 bases between. CDR3 sequence reads: CASSLGLGDEQYF. In nucleotides, the CDR3 is TGTGCCAGCAGCTTAGGACTCGGGGACGAGCAGTACTTC.

The rearrangement links TRBV24-1 to TRBJ2-5; no clear D gene. V lost 0 bases and J 2 bases, leaving 9 bases between the germline ends. Germline V CDR1 and CDR2: KGHDR, SFDVKD. This CDR3 spans 15 amino acids. CDR3 DNA sequence: TGTGCCACCAGTGATTTGAGTCCAGGACAAGAGACCCAGTACTTC. Translating gives CATSDLSPGQETQYF.

This clone was observed a few times. The CDR3 bases are TGCGCCAGCAGCCTGGCGTGGGGCAACTATGGCTACACCTTC. Protein product: CASSLAWGNYGYTF. The chain combines TRBV4-3 with TRBJ1-2; possibly TRBD1 for D (5 bases). The CDR3 has 14 residues. Germline-derived CDR1 and CDR2 are LGHNA and YSLEER. V lost 4 bases and J lost 2, with 11 bases in between.